In its sample, the clone carrying this T cell receptor (beta chain) was seen many times. The V end lost 5 bases, the J end lost 10 bases, and 14 bases lay between the germline ends. The germline V gene has CDR1 SGHAT and CDR2 FQNNGV. The CDR3 length is 12 residues. This specimen comes from a study of T cells in Graves' hyperthyroidism and ophthalmopathy. TCR beta CDR3 regions were amplified from RNA. When the TCR CDR3 underwent first-round RT-PCR, the HTBI primer set was used. TCRdb reprocessed the multiplex PCR reads with MiXCR, giving one entry per CDR3 protein. Seen here are around 600,000 distinct CDR3 sequences, about 14% observed once, and the top ten hold about an eighth.

Sequenced material: blood. The TCR comes from a woman in her fifties or sixties with Graves' ophthalmopathy. The chain has TRBV11-2 and TRBJ1-1; D is ambiguous. The CDR3 DNA follows: TGTGCCAGCAGCCTAGGACTAGCGGTAGCTTTCTTT. Encoded protein: CASSLGLAVAFF.